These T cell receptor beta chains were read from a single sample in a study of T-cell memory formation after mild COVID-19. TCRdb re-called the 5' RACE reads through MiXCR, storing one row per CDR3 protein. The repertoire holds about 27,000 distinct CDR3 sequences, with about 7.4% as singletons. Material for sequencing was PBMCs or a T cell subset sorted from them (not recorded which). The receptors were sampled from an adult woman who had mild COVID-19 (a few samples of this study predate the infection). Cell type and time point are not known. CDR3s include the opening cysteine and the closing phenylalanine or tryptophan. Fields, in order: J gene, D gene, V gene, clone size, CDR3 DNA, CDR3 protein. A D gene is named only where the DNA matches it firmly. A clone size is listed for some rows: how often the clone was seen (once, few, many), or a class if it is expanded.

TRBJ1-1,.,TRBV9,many,TGTGCCAGCAGCGAGCAGTTGACCACTGAAGCTTTCTTT,CASSEQLTTEAFF
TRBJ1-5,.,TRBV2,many,TGTGCCAGCAAATGGGGGACTACAAATCAGCCCCAGCATTTT,CASKWGTTNQPQHF
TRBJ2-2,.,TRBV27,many,TGTGCCAGCAGTTTCGGACGAAACACCGGGGAGCTGTTTTTT,CASSFGRNTGELFF
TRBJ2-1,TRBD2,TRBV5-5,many,TGTGCCAGCAGCTGGGCGGGACTAGCGGGAGTGAGTGAGCAGTTCTTC,CASSWAGLAGVSEQFF
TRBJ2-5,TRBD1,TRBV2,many,TGTGCCAGCAGCCCAGTCGACAGGGGCCAAGAGACCCAGTACTTC,CASSPVDRGQETQYF
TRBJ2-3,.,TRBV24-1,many,TGTGCCACCAGTGATGGTTGGCGGGGGCAGGCAGATACGCAGTATTTT,CATSDGWRGQADTQYF
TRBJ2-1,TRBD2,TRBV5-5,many,TGTGCCAGCAGCTTGACTAGCGCCTACAATGAGCAGTTCTTC,CASSLTSAYNEQFF
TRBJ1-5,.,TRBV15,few,TGTAGCAATCAGCCCCAGCATTTT,CSNQPQHF
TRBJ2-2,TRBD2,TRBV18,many,TGTGCCAGCTCACCATCGGCCCATAGCGGGAGGTCGAACACCGGGGAGCTGTTTTTT,CASSPSAHSGRSNTGELFF
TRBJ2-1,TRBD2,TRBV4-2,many,TGTGCCAGCAGCCAAGAAAGGCTAGCGGGGGGTGGGGAGCAGTTCTTC,CASSQERLAGGGEQFF
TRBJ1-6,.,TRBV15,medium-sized,TGTGCCACCAGCAGAGATGGGGAGGGCAGGTCACCCCTCCACTTT,CATSRDGEGRSPLHF
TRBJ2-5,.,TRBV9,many,TGTGCCAGCAGCGTAGGTAGCCTCCAAAGGGAGACCCAGTACTTC,CASSVGSLQRETQYF
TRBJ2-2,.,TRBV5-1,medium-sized,TGCGCCAGCAGCTTGGGGCAAACCGGGGCCACCGGGGAGCTGTTTTTT,CASSLGQTGATGELFF
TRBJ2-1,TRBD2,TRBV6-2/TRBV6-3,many,TGTGCCAGCAGTCGCGTAGCGGGAGGGCCTTACAATGAGCAGTTCTTC,CASSRVAGGPYNEQFF
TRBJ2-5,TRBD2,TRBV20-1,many,TGCAGTGCTATGCCACTAGCGGGAGCACAAGAGACCCAGTACTTC,CSAMPLAGAQETQYF
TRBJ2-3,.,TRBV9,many,TGTGCCAGCAGCGAAGGGTGGGTCGGGACAGATACGCAGTATTTT,CASSEGWVGTDTQYF
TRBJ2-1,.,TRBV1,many,TGCACCAGCAGCCAAGAGGTACTAGCGGGCTACAATGAGCAGTTCTTC,CTSSQEVLAGYNEQFF
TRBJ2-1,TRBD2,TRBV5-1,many,TGCGCCAGCAGCCCGATAGCGGGGGGGCTGAAGGGTGAGCAGTTCTTC,CASSPIAGGLKGEQFF
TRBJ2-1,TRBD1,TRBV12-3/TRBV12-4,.,TGTGCCAGCAGTGTTCCGGGACAGGGGGTTGGTGAGCAGTTCTTC,CASSVPGQGVGEQFF
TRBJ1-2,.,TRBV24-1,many,TGTGCCACCAGTGACGCTCGGGGGGATGGCTACACCTTC,CATSDARGDGYTF
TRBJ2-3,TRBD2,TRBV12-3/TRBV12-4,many,TGTGCCAGCAGCGGACTAGCCCGCGATACGCAGTATTTT,CASSGLARDTQYF
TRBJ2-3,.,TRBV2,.,TGTGCCAGCAGTGAAGAGGTAACAGATACGCAGTATTTT,CASSEEVTDTQYF
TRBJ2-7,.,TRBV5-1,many,TGCGCCAGCAGCTCGTCAGGGCACGAGCAGTACTTC,CASSSSGHEQYF
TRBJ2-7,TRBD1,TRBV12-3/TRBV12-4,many,TGTGCCAGCAGTTTGGGGGACAGGGGGTACTACGAGCAGTACTTC,CASSLGDRGYYEQYF
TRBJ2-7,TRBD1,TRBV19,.,TGTGCCACCGGGACAGGCGATATGAACGAGCAGTACTTC,CATGTGDMNEQYF
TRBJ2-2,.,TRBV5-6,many,TGTGCCAGCACCCTCCAACGGTTCACCGGGGAGCTGTTTTTT,CASTLQRFTGELFF